This T cell receptor (beta chain) is from a study of blood T cell repertoires in COVID-19. Authors' analysis steps: Amplification from reference gene primers served as the basis for estimated nucleated cell counts. Profiled with immunoSEQ multiplex PCR; TCRdb holds only in-frame clones, not every one. The V and J calls and clone size come from that table; D and trimming were worked out from the DNA. The repertoire includes some 260,000 clones, around 88% of them detected once, and roughly 6.8% sits in the top ten. The V gene's germline CDR1 is SNHLY and CDR2 FYNNEI. V lost 6 bases and J lost 7; bases outside the gene matches: 10. The CDR3 is made up of 14 amino acids.

This sequence was found in a woman aged 25 to 39 with COVID-19, enrolled during active disease. The sequenced sample consisted of peripheral blood. The V and J genes are TRBV2 and TRBJ1-2, with TRBD1 matching over 8 bases. The CDR3 reads CASSGQGEAGGYTF. The CDR3 DNA reads TGTGCCAGCAGCGGACAGGGAGAGGCCGGTGGCTACACCTTC.